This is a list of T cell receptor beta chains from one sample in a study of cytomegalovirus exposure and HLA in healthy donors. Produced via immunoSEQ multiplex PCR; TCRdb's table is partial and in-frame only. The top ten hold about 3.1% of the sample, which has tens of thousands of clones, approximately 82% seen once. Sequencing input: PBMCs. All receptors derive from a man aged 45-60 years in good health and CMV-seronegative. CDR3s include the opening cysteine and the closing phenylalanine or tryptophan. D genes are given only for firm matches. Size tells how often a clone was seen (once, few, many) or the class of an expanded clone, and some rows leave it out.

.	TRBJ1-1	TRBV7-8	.	CASSLRVDEAFF	TGTGCCAGCAGCTTGAGGGTGGATGAAGCTTTCTTT
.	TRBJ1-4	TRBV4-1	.	CASSRAGEKLFF	TGCGCCAGCAGCCGGGCGGGCGAAAAACTGTTTTTT
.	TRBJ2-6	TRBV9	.	CASSVALWTAISGANVLTF	TGTGCCAGCAGCGTAGCTCTTTGGACAGCCATCTCTGGGGCCAACGTCCTGACTTTC
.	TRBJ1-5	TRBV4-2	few	CASSQQVSNQPQHF	TGTGCCAGCAGCCAACAGGTATCAAATCAGCCCCAGCATTTT
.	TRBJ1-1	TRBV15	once	CATSKDITLRNTEAFF	TGTGCCACCAGCAAGGACATTACCCTACGGAACACTGAAGCTTTCTTT
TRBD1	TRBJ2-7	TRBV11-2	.	CAIAQGPTYEQYF	TGTGCCATTGCACAGGGGCCAACCTACGAGCAGTACTTC
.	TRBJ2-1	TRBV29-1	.	CSVDDTGPGSPSADNEQFF	TGCAGCGTTGACGATACAGGGCCGGGGAGCCCATCCGCTGACAATGAGCAGTTCTTC
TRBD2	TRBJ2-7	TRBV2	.	CASRPTSGGRYEQYF	TGTGCCAGCAGGCCGACTAGCGGGGGAAGATACGAGCAGTACTTC
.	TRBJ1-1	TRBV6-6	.	CASSQYRVDAFF	TGTGCCAGCAGTCAGTACAGGGTCGATGCTTTCTTT
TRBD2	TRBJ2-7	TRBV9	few	CASSPGLVGEQYF	TGTGCCAGCAGCCCGGGACTAGTGGGGGAGCAGTACTTC
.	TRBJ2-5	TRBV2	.	CASSGAGEETQYF	TGTGCCAGCAGTGGTGCAGGGGAAGAGACCCAGTACTTC
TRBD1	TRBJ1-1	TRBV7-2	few	CASSPWTGDTTEAFF	TGTGCCAGCAGCCCATGGACAGGTGACACCACTGAAGCTTTCTTT
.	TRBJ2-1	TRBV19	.	CASSIQEDPYNEQFF	TGTGCCAGTAGTATTCAGGAAGACCCCTACAATGAGCAGTTCTTC
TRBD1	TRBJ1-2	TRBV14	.	CASSQPGTGVYGYTF	TGTGCCAGCAGCCAACCCGGGACAGGGGTTTATGGCTACACCTTC
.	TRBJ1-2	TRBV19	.	CASSTPTGFYGYTF	TGTGCCAGTAGTACCCCCACAGGGTTCTATGGCTACACCTTC